The present T cell receptor (beta chain) was sequenced within a study of human T cells and chemical hapten exposure (dated by TCRdb to the early 2020s). Some background on the complete study: For sensitization, 2% DPC in acetone was applied to a 2 cm by 2 cm area of upper inner arm skin. Throughout the study period of roughly 24 weeks, patients also received therapeutic DPC doses to the scalp every week. Patch testing on the upper back used Finn chambers containing 0.01% DPC, with scoring done after 6 days according to International Contact Dermatitis Research Group standards. Most of the patients in the cohort were female, and the cohort covered alopecia areata with under or over 50% scalp involvement, alopecia totalis and alopecia universalis. Libraries were pooled for sequencing, and per-sample TCR yields varied mainly because of small differences in library volumes within the pool. This study followed changes in the peripheral blood TCR repertoire in vivo during primary and secondary sensitization of alopecia patients to the hapten diphenylcyclopropenone (DPC). Blood was sampled from patients pre-sensitization (week 0) and at 2, 6 and about 24 weeks after DPC sensitization. For TCR sequencing, blood came from about 29 alopecia patients at anywhere from one to four time points (pre-sensitization, 2, 6 and 24 weeks).

The sample's time point label, in plain terms: patch test 2, 6 weeks after DPC sensitization. The treatment or condition label on this specimen signifies: therapeutic diphenylcyclopropenone sensitization with weekly scalp DPC. At every patch-test visit, the blood draw took place before the patch test was put on. Patients were considered eligible if aged 18 to 70, diagnosed with alopecia and deemed suitable for DPC therapy, and patients were excluded if pregnant. Total RNA was isolated from unfractionated whole blood collected in Tempus Blood RNA tubes. To prepare the library, RACE was applied. Sequencing instrument: NextSeq 500. During library preparation, unique molecular identifiers were attached to individual cDNA molecules so that TCRs could be counted in a quantitative, reproducible way. Both TCR alpha and TCR beta chains were sequenced from each blood RNA sample. For the original study's pipeline: A median of about 87,000 TCRs per sample was observed, with a range of roughly 23,224 to 700,000. V, J and CDR3 annotation of the TCR reads was carried out using the Decombinator software suite. For PS versus PT1 abundance plots, all samples were subsampled to the same number of TCRs (28,000). TCRs were defined as expanded if absent before sensitization and observed at least eight times at the 2-week time point. The raw public data were reprocessed by TCRdb itself: fastp quality trimming at Q25, MiXCR clonotype calling, in-frame beta chains only. Identical CDR3 protein sequences are pooled into one entry, listed with their most common genes and DNA. It is TCRdb's table, rather than the study itself, that gives the V and J calls and clone size. The sample table contains about 94,000 distinct CDR3 sequences; only one count was recorded for approximately 9.3% of them. About 2% of the sample lies in the top ten.

Reading the germline V gene gives CDR1 SGDLS and CDR2 YYNGEE. Between the V and J ends, shortened by 2 bases and 7 bases respectively, the junction contains 7 bases. The CDR3 has 13 amino acids, counting the end cysteine and phenylalanine. The read is trimmed to its CDR3 DNA, 39 bases read in frame from base 1. The sample holds many counts of this clonotype. Its antigen is currently not known. One base away there is no much larger clone; base qualities are not given. The research as a whole found: Patch test score was positively correlated with the number of PT1 expanded TCRs, with significance at thresholds 8, 16 and 32 but not at 4. After repeated subsampling, changes were observed in the strength of the expansion versus patch-test correlation and in the threshold at which the correlation became significant. The number of TCRs above 1 in 1000 frequency did not change with DPC sensitization; there was no evidence of global repertoire structure alterations. All patients had alopecia, a presumed autoimmune disease, so their immune response might differ from that of healthy individuals. Significantly more large CDR3 similarity clusters were formed by expanded TCRs than by pre-sensitization or healthy control sets, consistent with antigen-driven responses.

Here the sequenced sample was whole blood, taken in connection with sensitization to the hapten diphenylcyclopropenone (DPC). The TCR was taken from a woman aged 40 to 55 with alopecia areata. Some clones in this sample may be carry-over from other donors' samples. The chain is assembled from TRBV9 and TRBJ1-6, and perhaps TRBD1 as D gene, on 5 matching bases. The CDR3 corresponds to CASSVGGNSPLHF. The DNA sequence is TGTGCCAGCAGCGTTGGGGGAAATTCACCCCTCCACTTT. The full variable domain, with segments outside the CDR3 supplied by the reference TRBV9 and TRBJ1-6 proteins, appears as DSGVTQTPKHLITATGQRVTLRCSPRSGDLSVYWYQQSLDQGLQFLIQYYNGEERAKGNILERFSAQQFPDLHSELNLSSLELGDSALYFCASSVGGNSPLHFGNGTRLTVT.